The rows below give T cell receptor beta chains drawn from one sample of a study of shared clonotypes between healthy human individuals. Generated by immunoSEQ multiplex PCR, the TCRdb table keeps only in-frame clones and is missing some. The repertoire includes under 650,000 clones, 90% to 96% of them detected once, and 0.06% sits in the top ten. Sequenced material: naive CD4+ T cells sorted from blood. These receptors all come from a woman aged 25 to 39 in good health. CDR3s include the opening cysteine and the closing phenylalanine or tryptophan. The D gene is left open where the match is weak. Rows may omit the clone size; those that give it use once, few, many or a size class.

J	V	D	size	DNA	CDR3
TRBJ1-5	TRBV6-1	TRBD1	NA	TGTGCCAGCAGTGAACCATCCCCAACGACAGGGAGGTTGAATCAGCCCCAGCATTTT	CASSEPSPTTGRLNQPQHF
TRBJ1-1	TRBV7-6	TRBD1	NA	TGTGCCAGCAGCTTAGTTATCGGACAGGGCATGAACACTGAAGCTTTCTTT	CASSLVIGQGMNTEAFF
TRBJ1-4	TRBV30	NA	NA	TGTGCCTGGAGTTTAGGGGTTAAGAAAAAACTGTTTTTT	CAWSLGVKKKLFF
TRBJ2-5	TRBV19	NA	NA	TGTGCCAGTAGTTTCTCGAAGTGGGAGACCCAGTACTTC	CASSFSKWETQYF
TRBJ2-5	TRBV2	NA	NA	TGTGCCAGCAAACAAGGAGTTAAATGGGGCCAAGAGACCCAGTACTTC	CASKQGVKWGQETQYF
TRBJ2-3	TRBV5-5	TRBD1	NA	TGTGCCAGCAGCTTGGGCGGGACAGGGGGATCAGATACGCAGTATTTT	CASSLGGTGGSDTQYF
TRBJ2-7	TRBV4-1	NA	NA	TGCGCCAGCAGCCTGCGGGACAGATCCTACGAGCAGTACTTC	CASSLRDRSYEQYF
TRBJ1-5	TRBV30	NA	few	TGTGCCTGGAGTAAAAGGGAGGATCAGCCCCAGCATTTT	CAWSKREDQPQHF
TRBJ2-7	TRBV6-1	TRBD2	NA	TGTGCCAGCAGTGAAGGGGGGGTAGCGGGCTACGAGCAGTACTTC	CASSEGGVAGYEQYF
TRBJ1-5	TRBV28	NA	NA	TGTGCCAGCAGTTTATTACAGGGCCAGCCCCAGCATTTT	CASSLLQGQPQHF
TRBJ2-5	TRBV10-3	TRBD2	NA	TGTGCCACTACAAGGACTAGCGGGAGAAAAATGGAGACCCAGTACTTC	CATTRTSGRKMETQYF
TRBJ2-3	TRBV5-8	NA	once	TGTGCCAGCAGCTTCCGGGGTCAAGATACGCAGTATTTT	CASSFRGQDTQYF
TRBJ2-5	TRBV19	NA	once	TGTGCCAGTAGTACGACAGTCTACGAGACCCAGTACTTC	CASSTTVYETQYF
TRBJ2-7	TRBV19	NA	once	TGTGCCAGTAGTAGCAGGGAGAGGCCGTACGAGCAGTACTTC	CASSSRERPYEQYF
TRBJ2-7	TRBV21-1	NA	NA	TGTGCCAGCAGCAAACGCGGGGCCTACGAGCAGTACTTC	CASSKRGAYEQYF
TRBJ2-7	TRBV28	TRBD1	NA	TGTGCCAGCAGTTTAGCCAGGGGGCTTAGCTACGAGCAGTACTTC	CASSLARGLSYEQYF
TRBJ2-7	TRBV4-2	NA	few	TGTGCCAGCAGCCGAGACCCCGCCTACGAGCAGTACTTC	CASSRDPAYEQYF
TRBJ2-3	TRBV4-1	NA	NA	TGCGCCAGCAGCCAAGTTTATCGGCTAGCTCCGACAGATACGCAGTATTTT	CASSQVYRLAPTDTQYF
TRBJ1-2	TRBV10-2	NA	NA	TGCGCCAGCAGTGAGCTAGGGGGGGCTGGCTATGGCTACACCTTC	CASSELGGAGYGYTF
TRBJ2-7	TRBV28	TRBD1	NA	TGTGCCAGCACCCCCTCGGACAGGGGGAGCTCCTACGAGCAGTACTTC	CASTPSDRGSSYEQYF
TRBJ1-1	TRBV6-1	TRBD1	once	TGTGCCAGCAGTGGCGGGACAGGGCGCCGTTTCACTGAAGCTTTCTTT	CASSGGTGRRFTEAFF
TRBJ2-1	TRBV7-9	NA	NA	TGTGCCAGCAGCTTAGCGAGGGGGAGTGAGCAGTTCTTC	CASSLARGSEQFF
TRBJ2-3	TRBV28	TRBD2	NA	TGTGCCAGCAGTTTAAACGCACATGGCACTAGCGGGATTGATACGCAGTATTTT	CASSLNAHGTSGIDTQYF
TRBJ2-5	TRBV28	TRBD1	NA	TGTGCCAGCAGTTTAACCGGGACAGGGGAAGAGACCCAGTACTTC	CASSLTGTGEETQYF
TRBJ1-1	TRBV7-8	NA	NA	TGTGCCAGCAGCTCCGGGACAACGAACACTGAAGCTTTCTTT	CASSSGTTNTEAFF
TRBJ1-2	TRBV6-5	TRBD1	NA	TGTGCCAGCAAACCCGACAGGGCATCTAACTATGGCCACACCTTC	CASKPDRASNYGHTF
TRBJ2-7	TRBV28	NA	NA	TGTGCCAGCAGTCGGAACCCTCTTACCGAGCAGTACTTC	CASSRNPLTEQYF
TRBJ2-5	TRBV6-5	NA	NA	TGTGCCAGCAGATCGGGCCGCTTGATAGAGACCCAGTACTTC	CASRSGRLIETQYF
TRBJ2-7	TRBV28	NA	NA	TGTGCCAGCAGTTTAGGCTCCTACGAGCAGTACTTC	CASSLGSYEQYF
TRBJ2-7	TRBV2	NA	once	TGTGCCAGCAATGGCGTTTCCTACGAGCAGTACTTC	CASNGVSYEQYF
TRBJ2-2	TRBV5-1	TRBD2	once	TGCGCCAGCAGCTTTAGTAACGTCGGACTAGCGGTTTACGGGGGCACCGGGGAGCTGTTTTTT	CASSFSNVGLAVYGGTGELFF
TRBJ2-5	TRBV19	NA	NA	TGTGCCAGTAGTAGCCGGGACGGCCAAGAGACCCAGTACTTC	CASSSRDGQETQYF
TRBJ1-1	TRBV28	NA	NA	TGTGCCAGCACGGTGAACACTGAAGCTTTCTTT	CASTVNTEAFF
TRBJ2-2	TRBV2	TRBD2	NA	TGTGCCAGCAGCCGACTAGCGGGACTCACCGGGGAGCTGTTTTTT	CASSRLAGLTGELFF
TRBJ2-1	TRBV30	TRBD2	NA	TGTGCCTGGAGTCCCCCATTAGCGGGGACCCCCTACAATGAGCAGTTCTTC	CAWSPPLAGTPYNEQFF
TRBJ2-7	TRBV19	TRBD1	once	TGTGCCAGTAGTATTGGGGACAGGGGGCATTACGAGCAGTACTTC	CASSIGDRGHYEQYF
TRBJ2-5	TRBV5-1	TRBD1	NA	TGCGCCAGCAGCTTGGAAGACAGGGGGCGAGGGCAGTACTTC	CASSLEDRGRGQYF
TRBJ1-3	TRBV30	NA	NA	TGTGCCTGGAGTGGAGCAGGGGTATCAACCGGAAACACCATATATTTT	CAWSGAGVSTGNTIYF
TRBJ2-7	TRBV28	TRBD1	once	TGTGCCAGCAGTCCGACCGGGACAGGGGGCTACGAGCAGTACTTC	CASSPTGTGGYEQYF
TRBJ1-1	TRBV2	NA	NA	TGTGCCAGCAGTGTCCTCTCTTTGAACACTGAAGCTTTCTTT	CASSVLSLNTEAFF
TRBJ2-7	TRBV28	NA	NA	TGTGCCAGCAGTTTCTGGAGAGTTCTTTCGGCCTACGAGCAGTACTTC	CASSFWRVLSAYEQYF
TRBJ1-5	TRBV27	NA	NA	TGTGCCAGCAGTTCCAGGGCTGCCGGCAATCAGCCCCAGCATTTT	CASSSRAAGNQPQHF
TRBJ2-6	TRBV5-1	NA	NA	TGCGCCAGCAGCCGGCCAGCATCTGGGGCCAACGTCCTGACTTTC	CASSRPASGANVLTF
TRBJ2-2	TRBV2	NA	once	TGTGCCAGCAGTGAATCGGGAGTCGGCACCGGGGAGCTGTTTTTT	CASSESGVGTGELFF
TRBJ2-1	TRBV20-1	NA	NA	TGCAGTGCTAGATCTGGTGAGCAGTTCTTC	CSARSGEQFF